The present T cell receptor (beta chain) was sequenced within a study of blood T cell repertoires in COVID-19. Background on the study: From the United States, Italy and Spain came samples of acute and convalescent COVID-19.

The CDR3 contains 15 residues. Germline lookup yields CDR1 SGHNT and CDR2 YENEEA. Deletions cut 4 bases from V and 0 bases from J, with 10 bases between. Libraries were prepared by immunoSEQ multiplex PCR; TCRdb keeps only in-frame clonotypes and omits some of them. This table has 65,000 to 70,000 clones, 79% appearing once. The sequence came from a man aged 55 to 69 with acute or convalescent COVID-19. The gene calls are TRBV11-3 and TRBJ2-1, with a weak D call TRBD2 (5 bases). Sequenced input: peripheral blood. This chain's CDR3 is CASSYGVLSYNEQFF. CDR3 in DNA: TGTGCCAGCAGCTACGGGGTACTCTCCTACAATGAGCAGTTCTTC. Looking up the rest from reference TRBV11-3 and TRBJ2-1 gives the full variable domain: EAGVVQSPRYKIIEKKQPVAFWCNPISGHNTLYWYLQNLGQGPELLIRYENEEAVDDSQLPKDRFSAERLKGVDSTLKIQPAELGDSAVYLCASSYGVLSYNEQFFGPGTRLTVL.